The sequence of this TCR beta chain was determined in a study of blood T cell repertoires in COVID-19. Study-level background: Sites in the United States, Italy and Spain provided acute and convalescent COVID-19 samples. The cDNA or gDNA used as material had been derived from T cells, B-cell-depleted T cells, or PBMCs.

The authors' processing: Amplification of reference gene primers provided the estimated nucleated cell counts. Generated by immunoSEQ multiplex PCR, the TCRdb table keeps only in-frame clones and is missing some. The DNA gave D and trimming, while V, J and clone size come from that table. The repertoire holds roughly 230,000 clones, with 83% as singletons. The CDR3 length is 15 residues. V shed 2 bases and J 2 bases; nucleotides not matched to a gene: 1. CDR1 is SEHNR and CDR2 is FQNEAQ in the germline V gene (reference sequence). The sample comprised peripheral blood. The TCR originated in a woman in her forties or fifties with acute or convalescent COVID-19. The chain couples TRBV7-9 to TRBJ2-1; TRBD2 agrees at 9 bases. CDR3 sequence (DNA): TGTGCCAGCAGCTTATTAGCGGGAGCCTACAATGAGCAGTTCTTC. Amino acids: CASSLLAGAYNEQFF. Full variable domain (rest looked up from reference TRBV7-9 and TRBJ2-1): DTGVSQNPRHKITKRGQNVTFRCDPISEHNRLYWYRQTLGQGPEFLTYFQNEAQLEKSRLLSDRFSAERPKGSFSTLEIQRTEQGDSAMYLCASSLLAGAYNEQFFGPGTRLTVL.